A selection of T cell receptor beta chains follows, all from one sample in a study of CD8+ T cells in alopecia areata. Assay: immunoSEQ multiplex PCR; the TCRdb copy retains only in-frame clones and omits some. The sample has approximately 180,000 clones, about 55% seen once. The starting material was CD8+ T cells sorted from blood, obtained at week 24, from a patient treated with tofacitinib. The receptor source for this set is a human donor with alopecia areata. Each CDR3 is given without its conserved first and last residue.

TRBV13	ASSLRSGGEQY
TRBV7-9	ASSLSPSQPQH
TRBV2	ASSEGGNEQF
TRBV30	AWSHGTSGPYEQY
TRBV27	ASSLFGTGGRETQY
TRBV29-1	SAVGQSTDTQY
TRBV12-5	ASGLSGIYGYT
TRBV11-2	ASRLGGTEAF
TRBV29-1	SVTTGDNTGELF
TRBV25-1	ASNPRANYGYT
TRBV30	AWSRVMGTGELF
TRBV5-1	ASSLFGTDAYNEQF
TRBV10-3	AIRGTGVNTEAF
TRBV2	ASSEEGQGAANTGELF
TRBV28	ASSSFNTEAF
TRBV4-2	ASSQGSGELF
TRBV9	ASSPGTDTQY
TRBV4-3	ASSQAPGAGGGNEQF
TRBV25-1	ASSEYEELAGATGELF
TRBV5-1	ASSYRTVSSNEQF
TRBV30	AWTRGQGPTEAF
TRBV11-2	ASSLELVRPAHGYT
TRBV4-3	ASSLAVGSYEQY
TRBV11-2	ASSLGFGPTPYNEQF
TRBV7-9	ANEEVGGYT
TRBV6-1	ASSYSTDYEQY
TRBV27	ASSVPTSGGDETQY
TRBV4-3	ASSQVGGNEQF
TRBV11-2	ASITPGSPLH
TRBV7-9	ASSSTGANQPQH
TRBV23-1	ASSQEGGRNTEAF
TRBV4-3	ASSPWNRDGDEQY
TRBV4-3	ASSQDLGGEETQY
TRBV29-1	SVEIGGLYEQY
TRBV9	ASSTTRGYT
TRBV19	ASSIAHGGEQF
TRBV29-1	SVEEAGTGGYT
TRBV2	ASTPGQGNFYEQY
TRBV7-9	ASSLVSQNGEAF
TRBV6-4	ATRQGANEQF
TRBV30	AWSLAGSTDTQY
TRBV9	ASSVTGTGELF
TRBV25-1	ASSERTGGRYEQY
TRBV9	ASSVTRGFGETQY
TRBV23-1	AGGTLGELF